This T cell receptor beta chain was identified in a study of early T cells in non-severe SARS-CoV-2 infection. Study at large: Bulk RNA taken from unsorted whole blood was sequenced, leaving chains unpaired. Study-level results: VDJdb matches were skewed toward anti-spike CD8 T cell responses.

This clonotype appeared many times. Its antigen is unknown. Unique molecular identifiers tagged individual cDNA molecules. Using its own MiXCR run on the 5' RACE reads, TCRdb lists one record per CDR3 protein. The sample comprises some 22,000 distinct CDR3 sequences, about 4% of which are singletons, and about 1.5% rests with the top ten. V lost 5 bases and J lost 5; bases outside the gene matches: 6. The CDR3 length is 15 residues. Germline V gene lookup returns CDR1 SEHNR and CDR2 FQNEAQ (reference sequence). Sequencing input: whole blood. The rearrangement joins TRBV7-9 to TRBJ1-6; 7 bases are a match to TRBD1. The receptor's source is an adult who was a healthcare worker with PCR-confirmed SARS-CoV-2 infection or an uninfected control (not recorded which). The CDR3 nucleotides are TGTGCCAGCAGCCAACGGGACAGTGATAATTCACCCCTCCACTTT. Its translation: CASSQRDSDNSPLHF.